Shown below are 5 T cell receptor beta chains from a single sample sequenced in a study of shared clonotypes between healthy human individuals. Only in-frame clones appear in the TCRdb table, and some are missing; sequencing was by immunoSEQ multiplex PCR. Altogether some 690,000 clones are present, less than 95% being singletons, with the ten largest covering 34%. The sequencing input was memory CD8+ T cells from PBMCs. Stated subset: CD45RO+ cells pooled with CCR7-negative TemRA cells. These receptor sequences come from a young man in good health. Some clones in this sample may be carry-over from other donors' samples.

The count of this clone is one. The gene calls are TRBV5-1 and TRBJ1-1; 10 positions agree with TRBD1. This CDR3 has 14 amino acids. J lost 7 bases, V lost 4 bases, and 7 bases had no gene match. Germline CDR1 reads SGHRS; CDR2 reads YFSETQ. The CDR3 region is CASSGGQGIYEAFF. The CDR3, as DNA: TGCGCCAGCAGCGGGGGACAGGGGATCTATGAAGCTTTCTTT.

This chain uses TRBV7-2 with TRBJ1-4; 11 bases are shared with TRBD1. V trimming: 3 bases; J trimming: 12 bases; junction bases outside the gene matches: 15. The CDR3 is 17 residues long. Germline V gene sequence: CDR1 SGHTA, CDR2 FQGNSA. The DNA for the CDR3 is TGTGCCAGCAGCTTCAGGGGCCCGGGACAGGGGGTTTTTGAACTGTTTTTT. This sequence encodes CASSFRGPGQGVFELFF.

This clone was detected only once. The chain joins TRBV6-5 to TRBJ2-7, with D possibly matching TRBD1 (6 bases). Germline lookup yields CDR1 MNHEY and CDR2 SVGAGI. The V and J ends lost 6 bases and 2 bases respectively, with 14 bases between them. The length of the CDR3 is 14 residues. CDR3 sequence reads: CASSTGQRAYEQYF. CDR3 DNA sequence: TGTGCCAGCAGCACCGGACAGCGAGCCTACGAGCAGTACTTC.

In its sample, this clone was seen once. The J gene is TRBJ1-5, the V gene TRBV6-4; D call uncertain. There are 13 residues in the CDR3. Germline V gives CDR1 MRHNA, CDR2 SNTAGT. Trimming took off 1 base at V and 6 bases at J, with 7 bases between the two ends. The CDR3 coding sequence is TGTGCCAGCAGTGACTATAGCGGTCAGCCCCAGCATTTT. The encoded protein is CASSDYSGQPQHF.

The chain has TRBV7-2 and TRBJ1-2; a weak D match, TRBD1 (5 bases). Germline V gene lookup returns CDR1 SGHTA and CDR2 FQGNSA. The CDR3 sequence is 13 residues long. Trimming pared 6 bases from V and 4 bases from J, leaving 12 bases between. CDR3 amino acids: CASSPGAPYGYTF. In DNA, the CDR3 is TGTGCCAGCAGTCCTGGGGCCCCCTATGGCTACACCTTC.